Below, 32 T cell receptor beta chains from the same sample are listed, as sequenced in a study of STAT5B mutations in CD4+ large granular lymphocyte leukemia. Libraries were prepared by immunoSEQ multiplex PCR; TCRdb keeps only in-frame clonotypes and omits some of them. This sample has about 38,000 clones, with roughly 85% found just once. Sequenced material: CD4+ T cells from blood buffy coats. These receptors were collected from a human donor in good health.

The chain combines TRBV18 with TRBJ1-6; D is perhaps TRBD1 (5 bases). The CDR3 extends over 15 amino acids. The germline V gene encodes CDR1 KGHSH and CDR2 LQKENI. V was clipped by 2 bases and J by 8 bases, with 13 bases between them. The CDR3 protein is CASSPMGRADSPLHF. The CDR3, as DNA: TGTGCCAGCTCACCAATGGGCAGGGCCGATTCACCCCTCCACTTT.

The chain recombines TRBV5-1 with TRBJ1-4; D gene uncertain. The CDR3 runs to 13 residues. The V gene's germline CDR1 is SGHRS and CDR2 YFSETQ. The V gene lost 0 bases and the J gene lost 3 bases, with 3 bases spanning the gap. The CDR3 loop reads CASSLDSNEKLFF. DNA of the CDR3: TGCGCCAGCAGCTTGGACTCTAATGAAAAACTGTTTTTT.

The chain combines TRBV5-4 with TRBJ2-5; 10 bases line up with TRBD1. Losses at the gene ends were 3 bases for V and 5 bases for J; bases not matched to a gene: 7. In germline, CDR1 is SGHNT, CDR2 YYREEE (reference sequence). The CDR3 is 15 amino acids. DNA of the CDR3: TGTGCCAGCAGCTCCCGGACAGGGGGGGCGGAGACCCAGTACTTC. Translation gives CASSSRTGGAETQYF.

The CDR3 DNA sequence: TGCGCCAGCAGCTTGGACAGGGGGCTCTACAATGAGCAGTTCTTC. It encodes CASSLDRGLYNEQFF. This chain connects TRBV5-1 to TRBJ2-1; 9 bases match TRBD1. The CDR3 length is 15 residues. In germline, CDR1 is SGHRS, CDR2 YFSETQ. The V segment lost 0 bases and the J segment 3 bases; nucleotides outside the gene matches: 1.

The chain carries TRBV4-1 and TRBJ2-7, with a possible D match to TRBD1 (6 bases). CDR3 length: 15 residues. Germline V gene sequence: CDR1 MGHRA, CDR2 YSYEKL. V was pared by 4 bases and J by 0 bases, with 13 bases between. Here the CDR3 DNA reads TGCGCCAGCAGCCTTGCAGGACAGAGCTCCTACGAGCAGTACTTC. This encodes CASSLAGQSSYEQYF.

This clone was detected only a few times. The chain's CDR3 is CASSFIIGQREYF. The CDR3 nucleotides are TGTGCCAGCAGCTTCATCATCGGGCAGCGGGAGTATTTT. The V call is TRBV7-9, the J call TRBJ2-3; a possible D gene is TRBD2 (6 bases). V was clipped by 3 bases and J by 13 bases, with 17 bases between them. This CDR3 spans 13 amino acids. Germline lookup yields CDR1 SEHNR and CDR2 FQNEAQ (reference sequence).

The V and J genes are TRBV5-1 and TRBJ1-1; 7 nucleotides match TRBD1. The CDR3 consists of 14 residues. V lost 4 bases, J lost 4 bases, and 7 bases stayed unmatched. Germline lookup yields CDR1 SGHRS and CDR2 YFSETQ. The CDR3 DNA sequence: TGCGCCAGCAGCGGCGGGACAGAGGGCACTGAAGCTTTCTTT. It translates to CASSGGTEGTEAFF.

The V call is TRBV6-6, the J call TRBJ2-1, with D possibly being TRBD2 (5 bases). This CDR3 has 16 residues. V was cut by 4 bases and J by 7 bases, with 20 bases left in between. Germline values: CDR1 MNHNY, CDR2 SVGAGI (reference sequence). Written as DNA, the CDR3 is TGTGCCAGCAGTTCCCCGTCCCGGGGTAAGGTTAATGAGCAGTTCTTC. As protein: CASSSPSRGKVNEQFF.

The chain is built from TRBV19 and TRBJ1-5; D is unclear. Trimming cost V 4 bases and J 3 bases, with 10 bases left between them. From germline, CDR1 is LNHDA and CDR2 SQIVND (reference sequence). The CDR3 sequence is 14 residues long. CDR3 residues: CASSTAGTNQPQHF. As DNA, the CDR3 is TGTGCCAGTAGTACGGCGGGCACCAATCAGCCCCAGCATTTT.

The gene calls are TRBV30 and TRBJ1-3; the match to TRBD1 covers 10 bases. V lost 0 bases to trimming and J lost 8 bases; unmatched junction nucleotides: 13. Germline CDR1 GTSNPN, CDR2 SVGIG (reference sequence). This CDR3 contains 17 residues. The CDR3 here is CAWSVRPLGQGGYTIYF. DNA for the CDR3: TGTGCCTGGAGTGTACGGCCCTTAGGACAGGGGGGGTACACCATATATTTT.

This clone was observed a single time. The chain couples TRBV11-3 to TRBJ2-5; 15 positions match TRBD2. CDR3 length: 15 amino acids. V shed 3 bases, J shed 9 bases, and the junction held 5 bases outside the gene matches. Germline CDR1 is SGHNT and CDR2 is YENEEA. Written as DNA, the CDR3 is TGTGCCAGCAGCTTGGGACTAGCGGGAGGTGTGGCCCAGTACTTC. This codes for CASSLGLAGGVAQYF.

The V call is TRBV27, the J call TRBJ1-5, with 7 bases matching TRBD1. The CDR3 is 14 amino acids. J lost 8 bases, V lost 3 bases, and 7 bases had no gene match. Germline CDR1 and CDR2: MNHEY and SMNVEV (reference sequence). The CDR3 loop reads CASSLSTGSEPQHF. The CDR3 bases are TGTGCCAGCAGTTTGTCGACAGGGAGTGAGCCCCAGCATTTT.

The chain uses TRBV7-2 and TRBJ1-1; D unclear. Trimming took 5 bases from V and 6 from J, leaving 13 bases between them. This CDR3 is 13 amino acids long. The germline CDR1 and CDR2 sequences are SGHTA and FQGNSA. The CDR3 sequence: CASSPRGSPEAFF. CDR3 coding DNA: TGTGCCAGCAGCCCCCGGGGAAGCCCTGAAGCTTTCTTT.

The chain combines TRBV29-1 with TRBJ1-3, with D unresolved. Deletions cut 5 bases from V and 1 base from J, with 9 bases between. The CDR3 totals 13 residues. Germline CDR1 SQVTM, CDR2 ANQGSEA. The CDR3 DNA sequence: TGCAGCGTTCTGAGGAATTCTGGAAACACCATATATTTT. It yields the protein CSVLRNSGNTIYF. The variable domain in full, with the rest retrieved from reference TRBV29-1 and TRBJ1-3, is SAVISQKPSRDICQRGTSLTIQCQVDSQVTMMFWYRQQPGQSLTLIATANQGSEATYESGFVIDKFPISRPNLTFSTLTVSNMSPEDSSIYLCSVLRNSGNTIYFGEGSWLTVV.

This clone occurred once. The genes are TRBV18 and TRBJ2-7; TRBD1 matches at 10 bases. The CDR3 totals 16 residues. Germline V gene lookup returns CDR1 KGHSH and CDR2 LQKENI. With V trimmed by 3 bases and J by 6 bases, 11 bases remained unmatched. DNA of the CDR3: TGTGCCAGCTCACCCAGAGACCACCGGACAGGGGGCGAGCAGTACTTC. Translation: CASSPRDHRTGGEQYF.

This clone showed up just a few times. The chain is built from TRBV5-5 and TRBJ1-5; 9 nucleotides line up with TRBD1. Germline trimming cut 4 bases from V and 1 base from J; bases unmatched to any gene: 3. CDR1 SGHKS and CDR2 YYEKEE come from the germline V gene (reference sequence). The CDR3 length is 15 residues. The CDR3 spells CASSPGTGSNQPQHF. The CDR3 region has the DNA TGTGCCAGCAGCCCCGGGACAGGGAGCAATCAGCCCCAGCATTTT.

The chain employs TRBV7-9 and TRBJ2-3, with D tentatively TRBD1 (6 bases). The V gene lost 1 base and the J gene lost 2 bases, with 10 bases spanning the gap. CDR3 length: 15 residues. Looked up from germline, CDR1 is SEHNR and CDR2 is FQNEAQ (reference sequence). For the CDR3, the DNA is TGTGCCAGCAGCTTAGGGGCAGGGGTCACAGATACGCAGTATTTT. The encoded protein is CASSLGAGVTDTQYF.

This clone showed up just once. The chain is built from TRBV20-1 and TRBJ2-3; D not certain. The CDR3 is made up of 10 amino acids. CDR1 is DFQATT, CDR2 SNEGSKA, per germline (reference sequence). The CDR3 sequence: CRARPNTQYF. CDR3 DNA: TGCAGGGCCCGCCCCAATACGCAGTATTTT.

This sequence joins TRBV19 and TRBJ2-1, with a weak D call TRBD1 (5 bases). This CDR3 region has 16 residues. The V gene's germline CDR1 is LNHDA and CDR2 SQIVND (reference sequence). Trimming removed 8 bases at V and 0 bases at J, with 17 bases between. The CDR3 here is CASVRTSLSSYNEQFF. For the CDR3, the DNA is TGTGCCAGTGTCAGGACAAGCCTGAGCTCCTACAATGAGCAGTTCTTC.

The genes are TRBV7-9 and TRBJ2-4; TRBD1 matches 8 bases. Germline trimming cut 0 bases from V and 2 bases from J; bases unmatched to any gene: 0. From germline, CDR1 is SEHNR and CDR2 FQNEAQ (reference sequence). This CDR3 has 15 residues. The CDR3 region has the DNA TGTGCCAGCAGCTTAGCCAGGGGGCCCAAAAACATTCAGTACTTC. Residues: CASSLARGPKNIQYF.

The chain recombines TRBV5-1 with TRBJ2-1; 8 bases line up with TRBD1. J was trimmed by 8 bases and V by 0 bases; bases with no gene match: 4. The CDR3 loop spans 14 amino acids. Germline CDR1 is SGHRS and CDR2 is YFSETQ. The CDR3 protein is CASSLEDREDEQFF. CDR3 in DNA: TGCGCCAGCAGCTTGGAGGACAGGGAGGATGAGCAGTTCTTC.

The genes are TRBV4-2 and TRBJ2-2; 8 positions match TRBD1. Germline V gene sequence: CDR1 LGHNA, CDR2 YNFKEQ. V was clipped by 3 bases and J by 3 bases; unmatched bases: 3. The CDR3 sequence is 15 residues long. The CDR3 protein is CASSQAGGDTGELFF. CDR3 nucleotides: TGTGCCAGCAGCCAGGCAGGGGGCGACACCGGGGAGCTGTTTTTT.

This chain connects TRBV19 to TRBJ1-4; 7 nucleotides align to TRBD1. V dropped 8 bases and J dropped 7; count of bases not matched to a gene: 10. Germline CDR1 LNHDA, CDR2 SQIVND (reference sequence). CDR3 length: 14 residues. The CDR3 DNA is TGTGCCAGTGCCCTTCGACAGGGATCTGAAAAACTGTTTTTT. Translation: CASALRQGSEKLFF.

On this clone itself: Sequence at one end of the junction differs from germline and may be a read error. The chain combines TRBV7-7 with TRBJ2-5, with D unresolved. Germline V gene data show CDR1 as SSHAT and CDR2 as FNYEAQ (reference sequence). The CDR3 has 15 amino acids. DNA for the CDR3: TGTGCTAGCAGCTTAGGCCCGGGTTCAAGGGAGACCCAGTACTTC. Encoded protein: CASSLGPGSRETQYF.

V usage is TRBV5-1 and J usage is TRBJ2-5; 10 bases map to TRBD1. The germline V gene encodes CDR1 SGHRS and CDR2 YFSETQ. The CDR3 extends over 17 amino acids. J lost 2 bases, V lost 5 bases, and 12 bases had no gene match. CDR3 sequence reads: CASRSAGQGILQETQYF. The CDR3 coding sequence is TGCGCCAGCAGATCGGCGGGACAGGGGATCCTTCAAGAGACCCAGTACTTC.

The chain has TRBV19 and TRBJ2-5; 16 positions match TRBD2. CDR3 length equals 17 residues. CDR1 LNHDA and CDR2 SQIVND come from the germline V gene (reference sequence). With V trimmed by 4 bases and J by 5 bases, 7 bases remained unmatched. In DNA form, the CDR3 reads TGTGCCAGTAGTACGGGGACTAGCGGGGGGGCAGGGGAGACCCAGTACTTC. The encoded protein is CASSTGTSGGAGETQYF.

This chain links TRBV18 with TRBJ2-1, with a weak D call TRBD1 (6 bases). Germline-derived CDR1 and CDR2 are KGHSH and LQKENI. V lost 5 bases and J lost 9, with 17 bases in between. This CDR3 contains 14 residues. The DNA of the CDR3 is TGTGCCAGCTCAGAGTTGACCCAGGGGAGTGAGCAGTTCTTC. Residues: CASSELTQGSEQFF.

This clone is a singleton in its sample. Here the CDR3 reads CASSQDWFRQYF. The CDR3 DNA reads as TGTGCCAGCAGCCAAGATTGGTTTAGGCAGTACTTC. The V gene is TRBV14, the J gene TRBJ2-7; D gene unclear. Trimming stripped 0 bases from V and 9 bases from J, with 9 bases between. The CDR3 runs 12 residues. CDR1 is SGHDN and CDR2 is FVKESK in the germline V gene.

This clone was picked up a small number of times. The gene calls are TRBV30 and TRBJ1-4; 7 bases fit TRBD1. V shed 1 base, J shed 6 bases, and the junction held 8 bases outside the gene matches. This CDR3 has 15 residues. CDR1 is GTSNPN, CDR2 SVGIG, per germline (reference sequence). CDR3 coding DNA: TGTGCCTGGAGTGCCTACAGGGGACGGGATGAAAAACTGTTTTTT. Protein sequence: CAWSAYRGRDEKLFF.

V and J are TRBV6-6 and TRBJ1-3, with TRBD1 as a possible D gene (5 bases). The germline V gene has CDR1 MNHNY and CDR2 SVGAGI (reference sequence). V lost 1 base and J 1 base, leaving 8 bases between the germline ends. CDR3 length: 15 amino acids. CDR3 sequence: CASSYFAGSGNTIYF. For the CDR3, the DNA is TGTGCCAGCAGTTACTTCGCAGGGTCTGGAAACACCATATATTTT.

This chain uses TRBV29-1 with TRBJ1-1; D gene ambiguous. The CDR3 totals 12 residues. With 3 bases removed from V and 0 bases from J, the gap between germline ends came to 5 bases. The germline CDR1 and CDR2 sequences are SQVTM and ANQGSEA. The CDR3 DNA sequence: TGCAGCGTTGACGAGGTGAACACTGAAGCTTTCTTT. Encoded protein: CSVDEVNTEAFF.

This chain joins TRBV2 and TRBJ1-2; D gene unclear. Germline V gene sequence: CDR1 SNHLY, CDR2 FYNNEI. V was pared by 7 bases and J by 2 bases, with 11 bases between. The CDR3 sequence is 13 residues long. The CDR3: CASKGGLNYGYTF. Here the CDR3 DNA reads TGTGCCAGCAAGGGAGGGTTGAACTATGGCTACACCTTC.